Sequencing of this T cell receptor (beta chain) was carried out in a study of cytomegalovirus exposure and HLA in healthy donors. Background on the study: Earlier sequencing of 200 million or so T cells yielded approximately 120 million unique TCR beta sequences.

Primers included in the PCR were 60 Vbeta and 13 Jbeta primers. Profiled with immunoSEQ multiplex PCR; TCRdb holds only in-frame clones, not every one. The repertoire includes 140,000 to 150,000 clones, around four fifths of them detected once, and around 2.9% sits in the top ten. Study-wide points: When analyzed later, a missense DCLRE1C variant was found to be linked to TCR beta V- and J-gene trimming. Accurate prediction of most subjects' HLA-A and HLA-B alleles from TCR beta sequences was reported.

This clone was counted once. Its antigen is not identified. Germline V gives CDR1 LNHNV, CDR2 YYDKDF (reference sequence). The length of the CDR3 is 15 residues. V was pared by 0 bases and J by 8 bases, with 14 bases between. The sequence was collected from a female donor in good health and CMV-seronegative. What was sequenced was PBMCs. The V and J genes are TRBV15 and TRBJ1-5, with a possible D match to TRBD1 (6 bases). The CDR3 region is CATSREQGSGEPQHF. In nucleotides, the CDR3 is TGTGCCACCAGCAGAGAACAGGGATCCGGAGAGCCCCAGCATTTT.